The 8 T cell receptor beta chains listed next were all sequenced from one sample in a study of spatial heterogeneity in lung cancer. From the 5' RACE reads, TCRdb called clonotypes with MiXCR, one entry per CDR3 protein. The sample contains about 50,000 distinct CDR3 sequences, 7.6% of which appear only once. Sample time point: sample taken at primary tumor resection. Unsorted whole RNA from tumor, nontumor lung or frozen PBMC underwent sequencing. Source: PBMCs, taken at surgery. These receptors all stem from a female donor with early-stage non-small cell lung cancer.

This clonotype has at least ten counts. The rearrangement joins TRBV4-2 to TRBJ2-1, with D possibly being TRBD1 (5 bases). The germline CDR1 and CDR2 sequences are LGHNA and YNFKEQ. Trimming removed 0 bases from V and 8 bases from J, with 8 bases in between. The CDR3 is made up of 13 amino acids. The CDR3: CASSQDLRDEQFF. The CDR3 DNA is TGTGCCAGCAGCCAAGATCTCAGGGATGAGCAGTTCTTC.

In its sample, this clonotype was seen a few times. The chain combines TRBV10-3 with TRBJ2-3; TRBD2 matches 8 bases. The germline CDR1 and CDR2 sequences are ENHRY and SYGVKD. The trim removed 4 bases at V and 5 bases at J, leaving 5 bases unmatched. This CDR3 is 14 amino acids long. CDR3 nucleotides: TGTGCCATCAGTGGGAGCGGGGGAGTAGATACGCAGTATTTT. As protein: CAISGSGGVDTQYF.

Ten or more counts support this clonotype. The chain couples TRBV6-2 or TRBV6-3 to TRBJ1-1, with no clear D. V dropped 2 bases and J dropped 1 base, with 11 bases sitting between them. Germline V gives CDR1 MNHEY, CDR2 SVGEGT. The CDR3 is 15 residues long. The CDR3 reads CASSYPPGRNTEAFF. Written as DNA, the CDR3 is TGTGCCAGCAGTTACCCCCCCGGGAGGAACACTGAAGCTTTCTTT.

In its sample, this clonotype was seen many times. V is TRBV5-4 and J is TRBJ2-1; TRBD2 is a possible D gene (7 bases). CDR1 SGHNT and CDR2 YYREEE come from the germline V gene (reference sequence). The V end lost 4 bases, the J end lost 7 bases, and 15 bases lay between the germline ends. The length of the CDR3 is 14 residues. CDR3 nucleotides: TGTGCCAGCAGCGCGCTGGGGGGGCCAAATGAGCAGTTCTTC. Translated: CASSALGGPNEQFF.

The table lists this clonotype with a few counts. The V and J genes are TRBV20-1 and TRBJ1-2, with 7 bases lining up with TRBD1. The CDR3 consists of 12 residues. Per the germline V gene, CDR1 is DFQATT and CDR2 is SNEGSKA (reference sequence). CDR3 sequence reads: CMTGDRNYGYTF. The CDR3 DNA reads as TGCATGACTGGGGACAGAAACTATGGCTACACCTTC.

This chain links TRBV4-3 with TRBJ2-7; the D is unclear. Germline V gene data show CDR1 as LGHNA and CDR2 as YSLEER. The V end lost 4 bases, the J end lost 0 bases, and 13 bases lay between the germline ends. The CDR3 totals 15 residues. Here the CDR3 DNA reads TGCGCCAGCAGCCCCGGGCAGTTGAGCTCCTACGAGCAGTACTTC. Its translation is CASSPGQLSSYEQYF.

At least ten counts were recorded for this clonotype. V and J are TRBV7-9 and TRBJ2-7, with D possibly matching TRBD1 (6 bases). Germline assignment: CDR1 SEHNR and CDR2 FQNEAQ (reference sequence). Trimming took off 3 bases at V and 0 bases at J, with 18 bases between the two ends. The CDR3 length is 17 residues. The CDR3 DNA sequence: TGTGCCAGCAGCTTTCCGCCCGGGACATCGTTCTCCTACGAGCAGTACTTC. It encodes CASSFPPGTSFSYEQYF.

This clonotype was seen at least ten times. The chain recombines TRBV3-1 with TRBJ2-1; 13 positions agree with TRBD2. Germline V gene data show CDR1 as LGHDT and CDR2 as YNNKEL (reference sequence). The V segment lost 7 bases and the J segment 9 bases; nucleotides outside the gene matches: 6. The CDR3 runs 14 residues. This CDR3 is CASITSGGAGEQFF. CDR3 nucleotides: TGTGCCAGCATCACTAGCGGGGGGGCAGGTGAGCAGTTCTTC.